The sequence of this TCR beta chain was determined in a study of blood T cell repertoires in COVID-19. The overall study: There were acute and convalescent COVID-19 samples, and they came from the United States, Italy and Spain. PBMCs, B-cell-depleted T cells, or T cells were the source of the cDNA or gDNA that made up the material.

J was trimmed by 5 bases and V by 0 bases; bases with no gene match: 4. The CDR3 runs to 16 residues. The V gene's germline CDR1 is SGHTA and CDR2 FQGNSA. Original methodology: Amplified reference gene primers provided the basis for estimating nucleated cell counts. Data came from immunoSEQ multiplex PCR; TCRdb stores just in-frame clones and leaves some out. V and J calls and clone size are given by that table; D and trimming were obtained from the DNA. The sample contains 310,000 or so clones, 70% to 90% of which appear only once. The J gene is TRBJ2-1, the V gene TRBV7-2; 10 nucleotides match TRBD2. The sequence was collected from a woman aged 45-60 years with active or convalescent COVID-19. The sequencing sample was made of peripheral blood. CDR3 amino acids: CASSLAGLAANNEQFF. The CDR3 DNA follows: TGTGCCAGCAGCTTAGCTGGACTAGCGGCTAACAATGAGCAGTTCTTC.